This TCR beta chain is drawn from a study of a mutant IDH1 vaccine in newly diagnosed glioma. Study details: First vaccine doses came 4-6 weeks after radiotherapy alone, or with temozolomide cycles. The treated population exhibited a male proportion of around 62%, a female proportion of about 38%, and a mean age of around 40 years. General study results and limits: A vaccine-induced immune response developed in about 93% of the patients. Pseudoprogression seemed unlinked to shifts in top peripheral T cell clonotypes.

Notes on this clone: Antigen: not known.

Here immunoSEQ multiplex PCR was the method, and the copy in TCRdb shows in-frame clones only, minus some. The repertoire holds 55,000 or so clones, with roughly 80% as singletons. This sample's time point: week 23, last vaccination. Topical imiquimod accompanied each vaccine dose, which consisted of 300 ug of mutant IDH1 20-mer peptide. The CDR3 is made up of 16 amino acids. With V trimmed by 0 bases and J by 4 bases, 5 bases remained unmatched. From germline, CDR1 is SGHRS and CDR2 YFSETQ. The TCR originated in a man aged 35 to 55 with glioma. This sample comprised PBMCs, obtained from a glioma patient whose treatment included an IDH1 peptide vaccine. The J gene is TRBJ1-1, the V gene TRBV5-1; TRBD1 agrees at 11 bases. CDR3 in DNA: TGCGCCAGCAGCTTGGGGACAGGGGGCGCGAGCACTGAAGCTTTCTTT. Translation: CASSLGTGGASTEAFF.